This entry lists 25 T cell receptor beta chains sequenced from one sample in a study of CXCR3-negative and CXCR3-positive naive CD8 T cells. TRB cDNA was prepared as libraries by UMI-labeled 5' RACE. TCRdb processed the 5' RACE reads again and assigns one entry to each CDR3 protein, with no DNA. The listing records roughly 40,000 distinct CDR3 sequences. Input material: memory CD8+ T cells from blood. All receptors derive from a human donor in good health. Some clones in this sample may be carry-over from other donors' samples.

The gene calls are TRBV4-3 and TRBJ1-2; the D call from TCRdb, TRBD1, cannot be confirmed without DNA. The germline V gene has CDR1 LGHNA and CDR2 YSLEER. The CDR3 sequence is 18 residues long. The CDR3 region is CASSQGSGTGATTYGYTF.

This clonotype shows up as medium-sized by frequency. This chain uses TRBV2 with TRBJ2-2; TCRdb calls TRBD1, which cannot be checked without DNA. Germline CDR1 reads SNHLY; CDR2 reads FYNNEI. The CDR3 has 19 residues. The CDR3: CASSDSRTGPLANTGELFF.

The rearrangement joins TRBV12-3 or TRBV12-4 to TRBJ1-6. There are 12 residues in the CDR3. The CDR3 spells CASQGWNSPLHF.

The chain is built from TRBV29-1 and TRBJ2-7; absent DNA, TCRdb's TRBD1 call cannot be checked. Germline V gene lookup returns CDR1 SQVTM and CDR2 ANQGSEA. The CDR3 sequence is 13 residues long. The CDR3: CSGRTGPTYEQYF.

V usage is TRBV6-5 and J usage is TRBJ1-2; TCRdb gives TRBD1 as the D gene, but with no DNA this cannot be confirmed. The CDR3 has 15 amino acids. CDR1 MNHEY and CDR2 SVGAGI come from the germline V gene. The CDR3 is CASSYSSQGIYGYTF.

The rearrangement links TRBV12-3 or TRBV12-4 to TRBJ1-1. The CDR3 extends over 13 amino acids. CDR3 residues: CASSEWGVDEAFF.

The J gene is TRBJ1-2, the V gene TRBV25-1; TCRdb names TRBD1, which stays unverified in the absence of DNA. In germline, CDR1 is MGHDK, CDR2 SYGVNS. The CDR3 length is 20 residues. CDR3: CASSDPHLSSATGITYGYTF.

The rearrangement links TRBV5-4 to TRBJ2-7; with no DNA, the TCRdb D assignment of TRBD1 cannot be verified. The CDR3 totals 12 residues. CDR1 and CDR2 from the germline V gene are SGHNT and YYREEE (reference sequence). CDR3 residues: CASGDRENEQYF. The variable domain in full, completed from reference TRBV5-4 and TRBJ2-7, reads ETGVTQSPTHLIKTRGQQVTLRCSSQSGHNTVSWYQQALGQGPQFIFQYYREEENGRGNFPPRFSGLQFPNYSSELNVNALELDDSALYLCASGDRENEQYFGPGTRLTVT.

This sequence joins TRBV6-5 and TRBJ2-5; TCRdb gives TRBD1 as the D gene, but with no DNA this cannot be confirmed. The germline V gene encodes CDR1 MNHEY and CDR2 SVGAGI. This CDR3 is 19 amino acids long. The CDR3 loop reads CASSYSSPTYGRDGETQYF.

The V call is TRBV11-1, the J call TRBJ2-1; TCRdb reports TRBD1, a call that lacks DNA to check it against. Germline values: CDR1 SGHAT, CDR2 FQDESV (reference sequence). The CDR3 has 15 residues. This CDR3 is CASSLVAGAYNEQFF. The whole variable domain, remainder taken from reference TRBV11-1 and TRBJ2-1, is EAEVAQSPRYKITEKSQAVAFWCDPISGHATLYWYRQILGQGPELLVQFQDESVVDDSQLPKDRFSAERLKGVDSTLKIQPAELGDSAMYLCASSLVAGAYNEQFFGPGTRLTVL.

J is TRBJ2-7 and V is TRBV27. CDR3 length: 13 residues. Germline assignment: CDR1 MNHEY and CDR2 SMNVEV (reference sequence). CDR3: CASSLSIGYEQYF.

This chain links TRBV29-1 with TRBJ2-5; the D gene TCRdb calls, TRBD1, cannot be checked with no DNA. The CDR3 runs 13 residues. Germline-derived CDR1 and CDR2 are SQVTM and ANQGSEA. CDR3 sequence reads: CSVEGGREETQYF.

The chain combines TRBV7-9 with TRBJ2-3; TCRdb's D gene call, TRBD1, goes unchecked for lack of DNA. Germline V lookup: CDR1 SEHNR, CDR2 FQNEAQ (reference sequence). The CDR3 runs to 12 residues. The CDR3 protein is CASSRPGDTQYF.

The chain combines TRBV7-9 with TRBJ2-5; lacking DNA, the TRBD2 call made by TCRdb goes unchecked. Per the germline V gene, CDR1 is SEHNR and CDR2 is FQNEAQ (reference sequence). CDR3 length: 13 residues. The CDR3 protein is CASSARLEETQYF.

The gene calls are TRBV7-9 and TRBJ1-1. The CDR3 sequence is 14 residues long. Germline CDR1 SEHNR, CDR2 FQNEAQ (reference sequence). CDR3 amino acids: CASSLSPENTEAFF. Full variable domain (outside the CDR3, taken from reference TRBV7-9 and TRBJ1-1): DTGVSQNPRHKITKRGQNVTFRCDPISEHNRLYWYRQTLGQGPEFLTYFQNEAQLEKSRLLSDRFSAERPKGSFSTLEIQRTEQGDSAMYLCASSLSPENTEAFFGQGTRLTVV.

Here the CDR3 reads CASSIRTGTGSSQPQHF. The chain employs TRBV28 and TRBJ1-5; TCRdb selects TRBD1, and the lack of DNA leaves this call unchecked. This CDR3 is built from 17 residues. From germline, CDR1 is MDHEN and CDR2 SYDVKM. The whole variable domain, remainder taken from reference TRBV28 and TRBJ1-5, is DVKVTQSSRYLVKRTGEKVFLECVQDMDHENMFWYRQDPGLGLRLIYFSYDVKMKEKGDIPEGYSVSREKKERFSLILESASTNQTSMYLCASSIRTGTGSSQPQHFGDGTRLSIL.

The chain has TRBV9 and TRBJ1-1. The CDR3 is 13 residues long. In germline, CDR1 is SGDLS, CDR2 YYNGEE. CDR3 protein: CASSVFDGTEAFF.

The rearrangement joins TRBV29-1 to TRBJ2-7; TCRdb's D call, TRBD2, is unchecked because there is no DNA. In germline, CDR1 is SQVTM, CDR2 ANQGSEA. This CDR3 is 15 amino acids long. CDR3 amino acids: CSVEMSTSDYYEQYF.

This rearrangement joins TRBV12-3 or TRBV12-4 to TRBJ2-6; without DNA, the TCRdb call of TRBD1 cannot be checked. The CDR3 length is 15 residues. CDR3 amino acids: CASTPSGAGANVLTF.

CDR3 protein: CASSYRDSNEKLFF. V is TRBV12-3 or TRBV12-4 and J is TRBJ1-4; as DNA is missing, the TRBD1 call by TCRdb cannot be tested. This CDR3 region has 14 residues.

J is TRBJ2-3 and V is TRBV11-2. The CDR3 contains 15 residues. Looked up from germline, CDR1 is SGHAT and CDR2 is FQNNGV. CDR3: CASSLGYTSTDTQYF.

This chain uses TRBV18 with TRBJ2-3; TCRdb picks TRBD2, but there is no DNA to check that call. CDR1 is KGHSH and CDR2 is LQKENI in the germline V gene. The CDR3 has 13 residues. The CDR3: CASSPLAGDTQYF.

This rearrangement joins TRBV28 to TRBJ2-7; TCRdb outputs TRBD2, but without DNA this stays unchecked. The CDR3 covers 14 residues. Germline CDR1 is MDHEN and CDR2 is SYDVKM. The CDR3 sequence is CASLGEGWNYEQYF.

The chain carries TRBV20-1 and TRBJ1-1; TCRdb's assignment of TRBD1 cannot be checked, as there is no DNA. The germline gives CDR1 DFQATT, CDR2 SNEGSKA (reference sequence). This CDR3 spans 14 amino acids. This CDR3 is CSAKGQGAETEAFF.

The V gene is TRBV3-1, the J gene TRBJ1-3; the D call of TRBD1 rests on TCRdb alone, since no DNA is present to check it. The CDR3 spans 16 residues. The germline gives CDR1 LGHDT, CDR2 YNNKEL (reference sequence). CDR3 region: CASSQDETGSGNTIYF.